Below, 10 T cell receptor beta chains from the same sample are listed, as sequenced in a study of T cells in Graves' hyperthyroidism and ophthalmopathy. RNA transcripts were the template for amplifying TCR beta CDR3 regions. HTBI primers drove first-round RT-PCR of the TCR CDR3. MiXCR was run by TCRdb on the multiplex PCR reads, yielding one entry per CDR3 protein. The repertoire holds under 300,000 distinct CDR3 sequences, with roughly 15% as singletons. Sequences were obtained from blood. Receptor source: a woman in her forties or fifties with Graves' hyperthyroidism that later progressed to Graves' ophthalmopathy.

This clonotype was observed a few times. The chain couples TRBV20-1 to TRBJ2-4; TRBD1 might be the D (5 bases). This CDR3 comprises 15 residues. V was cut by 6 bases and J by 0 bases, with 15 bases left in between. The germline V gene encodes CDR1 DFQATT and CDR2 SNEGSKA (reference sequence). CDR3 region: CSARLDSLAKNIQYF. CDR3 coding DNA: TGCAGTGCCAGACTCGACAGTCTAGCCAAAAACATTCAGTACTTC.

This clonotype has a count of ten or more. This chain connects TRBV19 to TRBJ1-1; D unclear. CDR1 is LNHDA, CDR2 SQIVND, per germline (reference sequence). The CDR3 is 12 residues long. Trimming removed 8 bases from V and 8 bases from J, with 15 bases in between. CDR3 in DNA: TGTGCCAGTTCCCTACGCGGCCCCGAAGCTTTCTTT. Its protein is CASSLRGPEAFF.

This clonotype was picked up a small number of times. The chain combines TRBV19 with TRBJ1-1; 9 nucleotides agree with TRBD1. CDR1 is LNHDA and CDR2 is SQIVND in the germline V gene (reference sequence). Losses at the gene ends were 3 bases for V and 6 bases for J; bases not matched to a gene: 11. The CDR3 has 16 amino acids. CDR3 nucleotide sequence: TGTGCCAGTAGTATCGGGGTATGGGGACAGGGCTCTGAAGCTTTCTTT. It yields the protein CASSIGVWGQGSEAFF.

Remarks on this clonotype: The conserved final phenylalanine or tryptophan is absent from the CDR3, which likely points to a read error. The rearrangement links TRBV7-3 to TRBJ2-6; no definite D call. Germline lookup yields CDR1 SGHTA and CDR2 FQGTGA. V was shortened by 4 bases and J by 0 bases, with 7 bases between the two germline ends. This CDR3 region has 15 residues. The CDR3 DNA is TGTGCCAGCAGCTCGACGGTCTCTGGGGCCAACGTCCTGACTCTC. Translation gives CASSSTVSGANVLTL.

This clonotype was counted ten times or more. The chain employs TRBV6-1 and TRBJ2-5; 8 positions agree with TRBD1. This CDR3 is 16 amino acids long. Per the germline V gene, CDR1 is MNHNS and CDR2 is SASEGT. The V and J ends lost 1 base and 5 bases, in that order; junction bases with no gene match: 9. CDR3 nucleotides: TGTGCCAGCAGTGAAGGCCGGACAGGGTACTTGGAGACCCAGTACTTC. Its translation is CASSEGRTGYLETQYF.

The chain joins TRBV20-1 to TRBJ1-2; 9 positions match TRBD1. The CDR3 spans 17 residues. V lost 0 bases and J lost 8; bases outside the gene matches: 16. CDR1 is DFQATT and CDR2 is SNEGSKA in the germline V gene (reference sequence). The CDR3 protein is CSARDPQKGQGRGGYTF. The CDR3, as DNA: TGCAGTGCTAGAGACCCTCAAAAGGGACAGGGAAGAGGCGGCTACACCTTC.

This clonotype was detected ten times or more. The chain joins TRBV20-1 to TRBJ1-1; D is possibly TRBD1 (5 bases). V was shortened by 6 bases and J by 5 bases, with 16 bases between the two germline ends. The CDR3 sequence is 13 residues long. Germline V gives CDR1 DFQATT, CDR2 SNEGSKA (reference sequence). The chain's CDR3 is CSAPGVGVTEAFF. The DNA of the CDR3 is TGCAGTGCGCCGGGGGTAGGAGTGACTGAAGCTTTCTTT.

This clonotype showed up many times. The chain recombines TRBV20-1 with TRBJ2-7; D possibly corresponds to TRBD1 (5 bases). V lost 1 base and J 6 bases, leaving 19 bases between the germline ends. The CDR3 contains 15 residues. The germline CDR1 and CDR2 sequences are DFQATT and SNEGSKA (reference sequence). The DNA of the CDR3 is TGCAGTGCTAGAGTATTAGGGGTTCTGCACGCCGAGCAGTACTTC. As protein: CSARVLGVLHAEQYF.

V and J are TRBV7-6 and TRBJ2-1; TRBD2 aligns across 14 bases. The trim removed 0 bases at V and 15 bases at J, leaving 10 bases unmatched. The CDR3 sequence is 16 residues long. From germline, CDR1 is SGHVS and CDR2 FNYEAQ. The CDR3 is CASSLAPSGLAGERFF. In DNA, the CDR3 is TGTGCCAGCAGCTTAGCCCCTTCGGGACTAGCGGGAGAGAGGTTCTTC.

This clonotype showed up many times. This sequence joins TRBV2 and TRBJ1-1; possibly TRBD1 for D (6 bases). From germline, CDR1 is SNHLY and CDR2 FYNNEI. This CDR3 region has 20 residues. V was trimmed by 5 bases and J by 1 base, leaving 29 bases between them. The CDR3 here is CASSTLVRQGIKKGNTEAFF. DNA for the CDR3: TGTGCCAGCAGTACACTCGTCCGGCAGGGGATCAAAAAGGGGAACACTGAAGCTTTCTTT.